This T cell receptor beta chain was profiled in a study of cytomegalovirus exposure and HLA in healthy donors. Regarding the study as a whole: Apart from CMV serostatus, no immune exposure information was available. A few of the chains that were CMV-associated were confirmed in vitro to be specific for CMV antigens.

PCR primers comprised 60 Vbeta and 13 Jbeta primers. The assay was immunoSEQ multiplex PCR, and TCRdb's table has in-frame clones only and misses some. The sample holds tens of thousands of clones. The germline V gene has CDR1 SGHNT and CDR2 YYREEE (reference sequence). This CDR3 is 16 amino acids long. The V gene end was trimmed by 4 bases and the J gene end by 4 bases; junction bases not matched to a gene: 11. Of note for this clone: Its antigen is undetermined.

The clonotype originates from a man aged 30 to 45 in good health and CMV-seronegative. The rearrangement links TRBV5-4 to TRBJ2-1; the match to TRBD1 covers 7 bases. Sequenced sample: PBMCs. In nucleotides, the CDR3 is TGTGCCAGCAGCCCAACTACGGGACAGAAGTACAATGAGCAGTTCTTC. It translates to CASSPTTGQKYNEQFF. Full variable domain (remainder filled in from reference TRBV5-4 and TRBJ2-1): ETGVTQSPTHLIKTRGQQVTLRCSSQSGHNTVSWYQQALGQGPQFIFQYYREEENGRGNFPPRFSGLQFPNYSSELNVNALELDDSALYLCASSPTTGQKYNEQFFGPGTRLTVL.